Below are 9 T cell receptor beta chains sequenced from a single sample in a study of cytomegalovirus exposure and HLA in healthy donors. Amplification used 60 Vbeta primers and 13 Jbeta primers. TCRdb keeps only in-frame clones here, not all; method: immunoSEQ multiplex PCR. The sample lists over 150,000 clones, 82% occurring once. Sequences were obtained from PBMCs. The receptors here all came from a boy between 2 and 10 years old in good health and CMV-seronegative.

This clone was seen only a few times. The CDR3 coding sequence is TGTGCCAGCAGTGCAGGGTATCCGCGGCAGCCCCAGCATTTT. It specifies CASSAGYPRQPQHF. The chain combines TRBV6-5 with TRBJ1-5, with a weak D call TRBD1 (5 bases). Germline CDR1 and CDR2: MNHEY and SVGAGI. The CDR3 has 14 amino acids. V was trimmed by 5 bases and J by 7 bases, leaving 15 bases between them.

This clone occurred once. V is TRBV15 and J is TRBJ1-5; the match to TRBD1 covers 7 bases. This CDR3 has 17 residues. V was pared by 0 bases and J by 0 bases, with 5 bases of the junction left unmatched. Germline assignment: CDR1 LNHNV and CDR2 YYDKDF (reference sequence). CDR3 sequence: CATSRDLGTDSNQPQHF. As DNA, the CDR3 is TGTGCCACCAGCAGAGATTTGGGGACAGATAGCAATCAGCCCCAGCATTTT.

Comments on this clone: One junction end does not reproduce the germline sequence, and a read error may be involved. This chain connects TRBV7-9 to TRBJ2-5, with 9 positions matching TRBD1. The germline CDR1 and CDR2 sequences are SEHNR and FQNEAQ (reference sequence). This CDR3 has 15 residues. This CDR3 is CSSSLHRGLLETQYF. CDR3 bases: TGTTCCAGCAGTTTGCACAGGGGGCTCCTGGAGACCCAGTACTTC.

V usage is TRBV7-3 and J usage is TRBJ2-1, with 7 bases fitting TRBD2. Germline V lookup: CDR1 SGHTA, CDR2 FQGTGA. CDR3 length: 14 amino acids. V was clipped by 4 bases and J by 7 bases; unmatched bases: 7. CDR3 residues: CASSYVGGWNEQFF. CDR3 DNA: TGTGCCAGCAGCTACGTCGGGGGGTGGAATGAGCAGTTCTTC.

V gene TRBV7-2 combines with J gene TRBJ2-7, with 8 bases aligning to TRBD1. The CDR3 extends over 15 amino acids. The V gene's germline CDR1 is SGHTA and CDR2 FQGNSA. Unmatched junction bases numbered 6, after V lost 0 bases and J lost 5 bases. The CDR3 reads CASSLAVTGADEQYF. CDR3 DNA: TGTGCCAGCAGCTTAGCGGTGACAGGGGCCGACGAGCAGTACTTC.

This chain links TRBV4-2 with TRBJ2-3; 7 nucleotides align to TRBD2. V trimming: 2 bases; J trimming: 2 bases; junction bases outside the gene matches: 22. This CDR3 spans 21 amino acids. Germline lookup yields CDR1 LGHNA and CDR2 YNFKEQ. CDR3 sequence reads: CASSQSPTSQGPSAPTDTQYF. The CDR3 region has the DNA TGTGCCAGCAGCCAATCCCCGACTAGCCAAGGCCCTTCAGCCCCCACAGATACGCAGTATTTT.

CDR3 DNA sequence: TGTGCCACCAGCCCCCAGGGAAACACCATATATTTT. Its translation: CATSPQGNTIYF. The genes are TRBV15 and TRBJ1-3; D is unresolved. The germline V gene encodes CDR1 LNHNV and CDR2 YYDKDF (reference sequence). The CDR3 sequence is 12 residues long. V lost 5 bases, J lost 4 bases, and 6 bases lay in between.

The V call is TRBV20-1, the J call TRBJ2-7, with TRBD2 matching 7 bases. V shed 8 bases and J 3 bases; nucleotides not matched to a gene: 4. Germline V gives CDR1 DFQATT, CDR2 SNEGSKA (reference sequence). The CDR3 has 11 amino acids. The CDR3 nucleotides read TGCAGTTGTCGGGGGGACTACGAGCAGTACTTC. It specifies CSCRGDYEQYF.

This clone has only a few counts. The CDR3 DNA is TGTGCCAGCTCAGATCAGGGGCAAGAGACCCAGTACTTC. Translated: CASSDQGQETQYF. The V and J genes are TRBV18 and TRBJ2-5; possibly TRBD1 for D (6 bases). CDR1 is KGHSH, CDR2 LQKENI, per germline. V was trimmed by 5 bases and J by 2 bases, leaving 9 bases between them. This CDR3 region has 13 residues.